This is a list of T cell receptor beta chains from one sample in a study of T cells in Graves' hyperthyroidism and ophthalmopathy. TCRdb recomputed calls from the multiplex PCR reads with MiXCR, one row per CDR3 protein. The top ten hold 49% of the sample, which has 450,000 to 500,000 distinct CDR3 sequences, roughly 22% seen once. The sequenced sample was blood. These receptors came from a woman in her seventies with Graves' ophthalmopathy. Each CDR3 is given with its conserved first and last residue. The D gene is left open where the match is weak. Clone size appears in some rows only: once, few, many, or a class for an expanded clone.

>NA|few|TRBV5-1|TRBJ1-5
TGCGCCAGCAGCTTGGAGGGGGATAATCAGCCCCAGCATTTT
CASSLEGDNQPQHF
>NA|NA|TRBV24-1|TRBJ2-2
TGTGCCACCAGTCGGGCAGGGGACACCGGGGAGCTGTTTTTT
CATSRAGDTGELFF
>TRBD1|few|TRBV10-3|TRBJ1-1
TGTGCCATCGCCGGGACAGGGTTCACTGAAGCTTTCTTT
CAIAGTGFTEAFF
>NA|many|TRBV10-3|TRBJ2-5
TGTGCCATCTGGGAGCCTACTCAAGAGACCCAGTACTTC
CAIWEPTQETQYF
>NA|NA|TRBV16|TRBJ1-1
TGTGCCAGCAGCCGTTGGGCGGGCACTGAAGCTTTCTTT
CASSRWAGTEAFF
>TRBD1|few|TRBV7-9|TRBJ2-1
TGTGCCAGCAGTTTGGGGGACAGGGGCTTCTACAATGAGCAGTTCTTC
CASSLGDRGFYNEQFF
>TRBD1|few|TRBV5-1|TRBJ2-2
TGCGCCAGCAGCTTGGGGGGACAGGGCTCCGGGGAGCTGTTTTTT
CASSLGGQGSGELFF
>NA|NA|TRBV7-9|TRBJ1-4
TGTGCCAGCAGCTTAGCTCGTGGGGGAAGAGGTAATGAAAAACTGTTTTTT
CASSLARGGRGNEKLFF
>TRBD1|NA|TRBV5-1|TRBJ1-6
TGCGCCAGCAGCGTAAGACAGGGGGATTCACCCCTCCACTTT
CASSVRQGDSPLHF
>NA|NA|TRBV20-1|TRBJ2-7
TGCAGTGCTAGTGGGGGATACGGGCAGTACTTC
CSASGGYGQYF
>NA|few|TRBV10-3|TRBJ2-1
TGTGCCATCAGTGGTAGCGGAGTCAACAATGAGCAGTTCTTC
CAISGSGVNNEQFF
>NA|few|TRBV20-1|TRBJ1-5
TGCAGTGCTAGCACATTAAATCAGCCCCAGCATTTT
CSASTLNQPQHF
>TRBD1|few|TRBV9|TRBJ1-6
TGTGCCAGCAGCCCAGGGGGGAGCTCCTATAATTCACCCCTCCACTTT
CASSPGGSSYNSPLHF
>TRBD1|NA|TRBV29-1|TRBJ2-5
TGCAGCGTTGATGGTGGCTGGACAGGGTTTGAAGAGACCCAGTACTTC
CSVDGGWTGFEETQYF
>TRBD1|few|TRBV9|TRBJ2-5
TGTGCCAGCAGCGTAGGCCTCTGGTCTGAGACAGGGGAAGAGACCCAGTACTTC
CASSVGLWSETGEETQYF
>TRBD2|NA|TRBV25-1|TRBJ2-7
TGTGCCAGCACCACTAGCGGGAACAAAGGCGAGCAGTACTTC
CASTTSGNKGEQYF